What follows are 14 T cell receptor beta chains derived from one specimen sequenced in a study of blood T cell repertoires in COVID-19. Libraries were prepared by immunoSEQ multiplex PCR; TCRdb keeps only in-frame clonotypes and omits some of them. The sample carries over 150,000 clones, about 86% recorded once. What was sequenced was peripheral blood. The receptors were gathered from a woman in her 70s who had recovered from COVID-19.

The chain couples TRBV2 to TRBJ1-4; 7 nucleotides align to TRBD1. Germline loops: CDR1 SNHLY, CDR2 FYNNEI. V gave up 10 bases and J gave up 2 bases; unmatched junction bases: 4. The CDR3 has 13 amino acids. Here the CDR3 reads CATQGDTNEKLFF. DNA for the CDR3: TGTGCCACCCAGGGGGACACTAATGAAAAACTGTTTTTT. The full variable domain, completed using reference TRBV2 and TRBJ1-4, is EPEVTQTPSHQVTQMGQEVILRCVPISNHLYFYWYRQILGQKVEFLVSFYNNEISEKSEIFDDQFSVERPDGSNFTLKIRSTKLEDSAMYFCATQGDTNEKLFFGSGTQLSVL.

This clone was counted a few times. The chain couples TRBV4-1 to TRBJ1-3; 7 nucleotides match TRBD1. The CDR3 is 14 amino acids. Germline trimming cut 3 bases from V and 5 bases from J; bases unmatched to any gene: 4. From germline, CDR1 is MGHRA and CDR2 YSYEKL. The CDR3 protein is CASSHPGGRNTIYF. CDR3 nucleotides: TGCGCCAGCAGCCACCCAGGGGGTAGAAACACCATATATTTT.

This clone appeared many times. This sequence joins TRBV5-4 and TRBJ2-7; D is possibly TRBD2 (6 bases). The CDR3 covers 14 residues. Germline assignment: CDR1 SGHNT and CDR2 YYREEE (reference sequence). The V end lost 4 bases, the J end lost 0 bases, and 11 bases lay between the germline ends. In DNA, the CDR3 is TGTGCCAGCAGCCCCGGGAGACACTCCTACGAGCAGTACTTC. Encoded protein: CASSPGRHSYEQYF.

The chain recombines TRBV10-3 with TRBJ1-2; 7 bases are shared with TRBD1. Trimming took 8 bases from V and 0 from J; bases not matched to a gene: 3. There are 13 residues in the CDR3. Germline CDR1 and CDR2: ENHRY and SYGVKD. As DNA, the CDR3 is TGTGCCATCTCAGACAGGGCTAACTATGGCTACACCTTC. Protein: CAISDRANYGYTF.

The chain couples TRBV27 to TRBJ1-6, with D perhaps TRBD1 (5 bases). The V end was cut by 3 bases, the J end by 7 bases, with 7 bases between. CDR1 is MNHEY, CDR2 SMNVEV, per germline (reference sequence). The CDR3 runs 13 residues. The CDR3: CASSFRGNSPLHF. The CDR3 bases are TGTGCCAGCAGTTTTCGGGGGAATTCACCCCTCCACTTT.

This clone was observed once. V usage is TRBV7-8 and J usage is TRBJ2-5, with 9 bases matching TRBD2. Germline V gene lookup returns CDR1 SGHVS and CDR2 FQNEAQ. The length of the CDR3 is 14 residues. V lost 6 bases to trimming and J lost 0 bases; unmatched junction nucleotides: 2. The CDR3 DNA reads TGTGCCAGCAGTAGCGGGGGCCACCAAGAGACCCAGTACTTC. Protein: CASSSGGHQETQYF.

The J gene is TRBJ1-4, the V gene TRBV6-5; D is perhaps TRBD1 (5 bases). Germline V gene data show CDR1 as MNHEY and CDR2 as SVGAGI. The CDR3 loop spans 15 amino acids. Trimming removed 5 bases from V and 7 bases from J, with 17 bases in between. CDR3: CASSPSGNRPEKLFF. The CDR3 DNA is TGTGCCAGCAGTCCCAGTGGGAACAGGCCTGAAAAACTGTTTTTT.

The J gene is TRBJ2-7, the V gene TRBV7-9, with D possibly TRBD2 on 6 matching bases. Germline lookup yields CDR1 SEHNR and CDR2 FQNEAQ (reference sequence). This CDR3 comprises 17 residues. The ends were cut back, 5 bases at V and 7 bases at J, with 27 bases in the middle. This chain's CDR3 is CASSPPRVKTGVGEQYF. CDR3 nucleotides: TGTGCCAGCAGCCCCCCCAGGGTCAAGACGGGGGTGGGGGAGCAGTACTTC. The entire variable domain, with the rest obtained from reference TRBV7-9 and TRBJ2-7, is as follows: DTGVSQNPRHKITKRGQNVTFRCDPISEHNRLYWYRQTLGQGPEFLTYFQNEAQLEKSRLLSDRFSAERPKGSFSTLEIQRTEQGDSAMYLCASSPPRVKTGVGEQYFGPGTRLTVT.

The chain employs TRBV2 and TRBJ2-5, with 7 bases matching TRBD1. After removal of 6 bases from V and 9 bases from J, the junction contained 4 bases not matched to a gene. Germline V gives CDR1 SNHLY, CDR2 FYNNEI. The CDR3 spans 11 residues. CDR3 sequence: CASRTGTAQYF. For the CDR3, the DNA is TGTGCCAGCAGGACTGGGACAGCCCAGTACTTC.

The chain carries TRBV25-1 and TRBJ1-4, with D possibly TRBD1 on 5 matching bases. Looked up from germline, CDR1 is MGHDK and CDR2 is SYGVNS. CDR3 size: 14 residues. Trimming left V 8 bases short and J 0 bases short, with 10 bases between. DNA of the CDR3: TGTGCCAGCGGGGGGGATGCAACTAATGAAAAACTGTTTTTT. This sequence encodes CASGGDATNEKLFF.

This clone was counted between two and nine times. The rearrangement joins TRBV7-9 to TRBJ1-1, with D unresolved. The CDR3 runs 13 residues. V dropped 0 bases and J dropped 11 bases, with 13 bases sitting between them. Germline loops: CDR1 SEHNR, CDR2 FQNEAQ (reference sequence). CDR3 in amino acids: CASSLALGSTAFF. CDR3 sequence (DNA): TGTGCCAGCAGCTTAGCCCTAGGGAGTACGGCTTTCTTT.

The CDR3 protein is CASSIGTEAFF. The CDR3 DNA follows: TGTGCCAGTAGTATCGGGACTGAAGCTTTCTTT. The V call is TRBV19, the J call TRBJ1-1; D ambiguous. The V gene's germline CDR1 is LNHDA and CDR2 SQIVND (reference sequence). CDR3 length: 11 amino acids. V lost 3 bases, J lost 5 bases, and 4 bases lay in between. The entire variable domain, with the rest obtained from reference TRBV19 and TRBJ1-1, is as follows: DGGITQSPKYLFRKEGQNVTLSCEQNLNHDAMYWYRQDPGQGLRLIYYSQIVNDFQKGDIAEGYSVSREKKESFPLTVTSAQKNPTAFYLCASSIGTEAFFGQGTRLTVV.

The J gene is TRBJ2-5, the V gene TRBV20-1; D remains ambiguous. The V end lost 3 bases, the J end lost 7 bases, and 15 bases lay between the germline ends. The CDR3 contains 13 residues. Per the germline V gene, CDR1 is DFQATT and CDR2 is SNEGSKA (reference sequence). CDR3 sequence reads: CSASPPARGTQYF. CDR3 DNA: TGCAGTGCTAGTCCGCCAGCCCGAGGGACCCAGTACTTC.

This rearrangement joins TRBV19 to TRBJ2-3; 15 bases map to TRBD2. Trimming took 4 bases from V and 6 from J; bases not matched to a gene: 5. This CDR3 has 16 residues. Germline loops: CDR1 LNHDA, CDR2 SQIVND (reference sequence). The CDR3 DNA reads TGTGCCAGTAGTAAGGGACTAGCGGGGGGTGAGGATACGCAGTATTTT. Translating it yields CASSKGLAGGEDTQYF.